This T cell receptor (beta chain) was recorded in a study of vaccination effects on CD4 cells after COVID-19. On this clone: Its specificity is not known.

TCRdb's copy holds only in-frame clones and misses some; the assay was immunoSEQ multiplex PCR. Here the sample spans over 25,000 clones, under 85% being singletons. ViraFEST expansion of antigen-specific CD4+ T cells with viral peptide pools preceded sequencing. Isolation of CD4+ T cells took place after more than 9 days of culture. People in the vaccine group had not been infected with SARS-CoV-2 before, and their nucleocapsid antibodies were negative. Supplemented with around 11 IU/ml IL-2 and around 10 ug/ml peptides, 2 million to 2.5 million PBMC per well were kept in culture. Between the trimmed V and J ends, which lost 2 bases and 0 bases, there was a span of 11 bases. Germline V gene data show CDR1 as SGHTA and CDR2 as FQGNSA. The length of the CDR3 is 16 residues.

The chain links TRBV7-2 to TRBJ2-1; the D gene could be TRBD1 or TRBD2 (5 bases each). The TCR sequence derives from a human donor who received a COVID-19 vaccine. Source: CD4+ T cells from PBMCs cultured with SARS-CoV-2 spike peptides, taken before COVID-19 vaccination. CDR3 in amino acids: CASSLIGTDSYNEQFF. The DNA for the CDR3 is TGTGCCAGCAGCTTAATTGGGACCGACTCCTACAATGAGCAGTTCTTC.